This TCR beta chain was retrieved from a study of cytomegalovirus exposure and HLA in healthy donors. About this clone: Its specificity is not known.

Study-level findings and limits: Near-uniform donor sequencing depth was presumed by presence/absence analyses.

The primer mix had 60 Vbeta and 13 Jbeta primers. Clones were sequenced by immunoSEQ multiplex PCR, and TCRdb holds only the in-frame ones, with some missing. Here the sample spans 100,000 to 150,000 clones, 70% to 80% being singletons. The receptor comes from a woman aged 60-75 years in good health and CMV-seropositive. The specimen sequenced was PBMCs.

The CDR3 reads CASSQVGAGNTIYF. The CDR3 nucleotides are TGCGCCAGCAGCCAAGTCGGGGCTGGAAACACCATATATTTT. The chain carries TRBV4-1 and TRBJ1-3; D uncertain. Germline assignment: CDR1 MGHRA and CDR2 YSYEKL. V was pared by 1 base and J by 2 bases, with 6 bases between. This CDR3 is built from 14 residues.